This T cell receptor (beta chain) was recorded in a study of cytomegalovirus exposure and HLA in healthy donors. Across the whole study: Of the donors genotyped, approximately 430 in all, 75% to 90% fell in the Caucasian-associated ancestry cluster. Study results and caveats: It was reported that the classifier diagnosed cytomegalovirus status with high specificity and sensitivity in both the original and validation cohorts. DRB1 showed the most TCR associations and HLA-C the fewest in a later analysis, as rates varied by HLA locus.

Primers: 60 Vbeta forward and 13 Jbeta reverse. Data came from immunoSEQ multiplex PCR; TCRdb stores just in-frame clones and leaves some out. The data show more than 50,000 clones, more than 65% seen once. Donors sampled were nominally healthy, though unrecorded immune exposures were likely. This clone was seen only a few times. Its antigen is unidentified. With 0 bases clipped from V and 0 bases from J, the junction kept 12 bases outside the gene matches. The CDR3 is 20 amino acids. Per the germline V gene, CDR1 is SGHNT and CDR2 is YYREEE (reference sequence). This receptor was identified in a man aged 40-49 years in good health and CMV-seropositive. Sequencing input: PBMCs. The gene calls are TRBV5-4 and TRBJ1-6, with 7 bases that match TRBD1. The CDR3 region is CASSLGPYRQGSSYNSPLHF. The CDR3 DNA is TGTGCCAGCAGCTTGGGCCCCTACCGACAGGGAAGCTCCTATAATTCACCCCTCCACTTT.